This T cell receptor (beta chain) was identified during a study of blood T cell repertoires in COVID-19 (TCRdb year 2020). Regarding the complete study: The collaborator samples originated in the United States, Italy and Spain and spanned the acute and convalescent phases of COVID-19. The material from the prospective study consisted of cDNA or gDNA derived from T cells, B-cell-depleted T cells, or PBMCs. Where available, HLA class I and class II types were obtained from metadata supplied by the sample provider rather than from assay-based typing. Subjects who had been exposed to COVID-19, were actively infected with it, or had recovered from it provided the deeply sampled blood TCRbeta repertoires that made up the dataset. The samples were drawn from two sources: the first 160 participants of the ongoing ImmuneRACE study, and approximately 1,300 subjects contributed by 6 global collaborators. A freely available public database, intended as a resource for researchers studying the immune response to SARS-CoV-2, is where the repertoires were released. Nearly every sample came with metadata listing a de-identified subject ID, COVID-19 status, age in years and sex. General study outcomes and caveats: Clinical and demographic metadata were provided uncurated, with the amount varying by source and participant.

TCRbeta CDR3 regions were amplified from genomic DNA using the immunoSEQ Assay, a bias-controlled multiplex PCR. Under the source paper's analysis protocol: Nucleated cell counts per sample were estimated from amplification of reference gene primers within the assay. Sequence reads were collapsed and filtered to measure the absolute abundance of every unique TCRbeta CDR3 rearrangement. For each sample, productive Simpson clonality was calculated as the square root of Simpson's diversity index across productive rearrangements. Imported from immuneACCESS, the table was reduced by TCRdb to in-frame sequences with V and J called. These copies leave out some clones; in studies compared against another copy, an unresolved V gene accounts for under half, and the cause of the remainder is not known. That table is the source of V, J and clone size, and D and trimming were worked out from the DNA. The sample profile shows fewer than 50,000 clones; roughly 80% of them were found once. The top ten clones comprise roughly 19% of the sample.

Whole blood was collected in K2EDTA tubes by collaborating institutions according to the institutions' own protocols. For TCRbeta analysis, collaborators shipped samples in one of three forms: frozen whole blood, isolated PBMCs, or DNA extracted from either of those sample types. Of note for this clone: Its target antigen remains unknown. There are no base qualities to consult, and no much larger clone falls within one base.

The CDR3 contains 11 residues, cysteine and phenylalanine counted. The read is trimmed to its CDR3 DNA, 33 bases read in frame from base 1. CDR1 SGHTA and CDR2 FQGTGA are derived from the germline V gene. The V end gives up 6 bases and the J end 8 bases, leaving 2 bases in the junction not matched to a gene. The receptor chain draws on TRBV7-3 and TRBJ1-1; 8 bases in the junction line up with TRBD1. The specimen sequenced was peripheral blood. This TCR was sampled from a man aged 65-85 years with acute or convalescent COVID-19. The CDR3 reads CASSQGAEAFF. In nucleotides, the sequence is TGTGCCAGCAGTCAGGGGGCAGAAGCTTTCTTT.